The present T cell receptor beta chain was sequenced within a study of PD-L1 blockade in urothelial cancer. Notes on the study in general: Blood clones associated with the tumor expanded more at 3 weeks in durable-benefit patients.

This clone was counted only a few times. The antigen remains unidentified. The CDR3 sequence is 12 residues long. Germline assignment: CDR1 SGHTA and CDR2 FQGTGA. Between the trimmed V and J ends, which lost 5 bases and 4 bases, there was a span of 8 bases. The time point is: peripheral blood 6 weeks after treatment start. This table comes from immunoSEQ multiplex PCR, and its TCRdb copy is limited to in-frame clones, with some not included. The sample includes about 120,000 clones, roughly 89% of them seen just once. The sequencing used PBMCs, collected around atezolizumab (anti-PD-L1) treatment. The sequence was collected from a man aged 55 to 70 with urothelial cancer. The chain links TRBV7-3 to TRBJ2-5; a possible D gene is TRBD2 (5 bases). The CDR3 sequence is CASSLSGETQYF. The DNA of the CDR3 is TGTGCCAGCAGCCTAAGCGGAGAGACCCAGTACTTC. The variable domain in full, with the rest retrieved from reference TRBV7-3 and TRBJ2-5, is GAGVSQTPSNKVTEKGKYVELRCDPISGHTALYWYRQSLGQGPEFLIYFQGTGAADDSGLPNDRFFAVRPEGSVSTLKIQRTERGDSAVYLCASSLSGETQYFGPGTRLLVL.